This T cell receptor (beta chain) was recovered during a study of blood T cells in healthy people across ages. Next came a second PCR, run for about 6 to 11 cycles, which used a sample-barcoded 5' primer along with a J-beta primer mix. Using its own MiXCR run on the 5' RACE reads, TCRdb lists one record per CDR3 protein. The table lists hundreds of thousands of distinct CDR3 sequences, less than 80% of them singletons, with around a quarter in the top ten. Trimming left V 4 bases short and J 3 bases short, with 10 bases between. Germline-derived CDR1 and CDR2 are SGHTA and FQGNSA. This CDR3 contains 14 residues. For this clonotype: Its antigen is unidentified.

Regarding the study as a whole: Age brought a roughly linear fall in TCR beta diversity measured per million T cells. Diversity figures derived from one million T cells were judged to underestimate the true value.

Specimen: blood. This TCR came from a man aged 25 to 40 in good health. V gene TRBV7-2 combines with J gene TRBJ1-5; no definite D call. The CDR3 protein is CASSYRTDNQPQHF. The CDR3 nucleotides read TGTGCCAGCAGCTACCGGACTGACAATCAGCCCCAGCATTTT.